The rows below give T cell receptor beta chains drawn from one sample of a study of OX40 agonist ivuxolimab in advanced cancers. The method was immunoSEQ multiplex PCR; TCRdb's version includes in-frame clones alone and lacks a portion of them. The data show about 120,000 clones, around 93% seen once. The input for sequencing was CD4+ or CD8+ T cells sorted from blood, taken in a trial of the OX40 agonist ivuxolimab. These receptors all come from an adult with an advanced solid tumor such as melanoma, head and neck, liver or kidney cancer. The conserved cysteine and the conserved F or W are not part of the CDR3 here. Clone size is given for some rows only: seen once, a few or many times, or a class if the clone is expanded.

v_call	clone_size	j_call	cdr3_aa
TRBV18	NA	TRBJ2-1	ASSPRSYNEQF
TRBV6-1	NA	TRBJ1-1	ASSEPMGSEAF
TRBV4-2	NA	TRBJ1-5	ASSQEGTGNSNQPQH
TRBV5-4	NA	TRBJ1-1	ASNLQGAGTEAF
TRBV7-3	NA	TRBJ2-3	ASSSPGLAGTTDTQY
TRBV9	NA	TRBJ2-3	ASSAVWDTQY
TRBV28	NA	TRBJ2-5	ASSSMETQY
TRBV2	NA	TRBJ2-1	ASSDSGLAGGKEV
TRBV28	once	TRBJ1-2	ASSPNYGYT
TRBV2	NA	TRBJ2-2	ATQGAWSTGELF
TRBV7-9	NA	TRBJ2-2	ASSLDYLTGELF